The 30 T cell receptor beta chains reported below all come from one sample, sequenced in a study of T-cell memory formation after mild COVID-19. TCRdb analysed the 5' RACE reads with MiXCR anew, one entry per CDR3 protein. This sample has 150,000 or so distinct CDR3 sequences, with roughly 28% found just once. Material for sequencing was PBMCs or a T cell subset sorted from them (not recorded which). The origin of the receptors is an adult woman who had mild COVID-19 (a few samples of this study predate the infection). Cell type and time point are not known.

V and J are TRBV3-1 and TRBJ1-1; D is perhaps TRBD1 (5 bases). The CDR3 spans 12 residues. CDR1 LGHDT and CDR2 YNNKEL come from the germline V gene (reference sequence). Trimming removed 7 bases at V and 5 bases at J, with 11 bases between. CDR3 bases: TGTGCCAGCAAAAACCAGGGAACTGAAGCTTTCTTT. Its protein product is CASKNQGTEAFF.

The J gene is TRBJ1-2, the V gene TRBV19; TRBD1 might be the D (5 bases). CDR1 and CDR2 from the germline V gene are LNHDA and SQIVND (reference sequence). The CDR3 totals 13 residues. V shed 7 bases and J shed 1 base, with 10 bases lying between them. CDR3 loop: CASTSTVNYGYTF. DNA for the CDR3: TGTGCCAGTACGTCGACAGTTAACTATGGCTACACCTTC.

The chain employs TRBV6-2 or TRBV6-3 and TRBJ2-3; D call uncertain. The germline V gene encodes CDR1 MNHEY and CDR2 SVGEGT. The V gene lost 6 bases and the J gene lost 6 bases, with 19 bases spanning the gap. This CDR3 spans 15 amino acids. The DNA of the CDR3 is TGTGCCAGCAGCCTGGGCCACAGCGTAAAGGATACGCAGTATTTT. This gives the protein CASSLGHSVKDTQYF.

This clonotype was seen a handful of times. This sequence joins TRBV2 and TRBJ2-3, with a weak D call TRBD2 (5 bases). The CDR3 contains 18 residues. Germline V gene sequence: CDR1 SNHLY, CDR2 FYNNEI. Trimming shortened V by 6 bases and J by 0 bases, and 22 bases separated the two germline ends. The CDR3, as DNA: TGTGCCAGCAGCATTTTGGGAGTACTCACTCAGAGCACAGATACGCAGTATTTT. It translates to CASSILGVLTQSTDTQYF.

This clonotype showed up just a few times. The rearrangement links TRBV20-1 to TRBJ2-3, with D possibly being TRBD2 (6 bases). Germline V gives CDR1 DFQATT, CDR2 SNEGSKA (reference sequence). The CDR3 sequence is 16 residues long. Trimming took off 1 base at V and 3 bases at J, with 17 bases between the two ends. The CDR3 loop is CSARGPTAGTTDTQYF. As DNA, the CDR3 is TGCAGTGCTAGAGGGCCGACGGCGGGGACTACAGATACGCAGTATTTT.

This clonotype was seen ten or more times. The chain has TRBV27 and TRBJ1-4; D unclear. Germline V gives CDR1 MNHEY, CDR2 SMNVEV (reference sequence). Trimming removed 3 bases at V and 2 bases at J, with 7 bases between. There are 14 residues in the CDR3. The DNA for the CDR3 is TGTGCCAGCAGTTTCTCCGGGACTAATGAAAAACTGTTTTTT. As protein: CASSFSGTNEKLFF.

The CDR3 spells CASSIGRDSYGYTF. CDR3 nucleotide sequence: TGTGCCAGTAGTATCGGGAGGGACAGCTATGGCTACACCTTC. V gene TRBV19 combines with J gene TRBJ1-2; 7 bases are shared with TRBD1. The V segment lost 3 bases and the J segment 4 bases; nucleotides outside the gene matches: 5. The CDR3 is 14 residues long. Looked up from germline, CDR1 is LNHDA and CDR2 is SQIVND (reference sequence). Full variable domain (outside the CDR3, taken from reference TRBV19 and TRBJ1-2): DGGITQSPKYLFRKEGQNVTLSCEQNLNHDAMYWYRQDPGQGLRLIYYSQIVNDFQKGDIAEGYSVSREKKESFPLTVTSAQKNPTAFYLCASSIGRDSYGYTFGSGTRLTVV.

This rearrangement joins TRBV7-3 to TRBJ1-1, with D perhaps TRBD1 (6 bases). V lost 5 bases, J lost 4 bases, and 14 bases lay in between. CDR3 length: 14 residues. Germline V lookup: CDR1 SGHTA, CDR2 FQGTGA. CDR3 in amino acids: CASSPGAGGTEAFF. The DNA of the CDR3 is TGTGCCAGCAGCCCGGGGGCGGGCGGCACTGAAGCTTTCTTT.

This sequence joins TRBV7-9 and TRBJ2-7; a possible D gene is TRBD1 (6 bases). CDR3 length: 13 residues. V lost 7 bases and J lost 2, with 12 bases in between. Germline values: CDR1 SEHNR, CDR2 FQNEAQ (reference sequence). Here the CDR3 DNA reads TGTGCCAGCACCCCCGACAGGACCTACGAGCAGTACTTC. Amino acid sequence: CASTPDRTYEQYF. The whole variable domain, remainder taken from reference TRBV7-9 and TRBJ2-7, is DTGVSQNPRHKITKRGQNVTFRCDPISEHNRLYWYRQTLGQGPEFLTYFQNEAQLEKSRLLSDRFSAERPKGSFSTLEIQRTEQGDSAMYLCASTPDRTYEQYFGPGTRLTVT.

This clonotype has a count of ten or more. This chain's CDR3 is CASRPPPGGGELFF. CDR3 DNA sequence: TGTGCCAGCAGACCCCCTCCGGGGGGCGGGGAGCTGTTTTTT. V is TRBV12-3 or TRBV12-4 and J is TRBJ2-2; 7 bases agree with TRBD2. Losses at the gene ends were 6 bases for V and 7 bases for J; bases not matched to a gene: 8. This CDR3 is built from 14 residues.

The rearrangement links TRBV23-1 to TRBJ2-3; D is perhaps TRBD1 (5 bases). TRBV23-1 is an ORF; its function is uncertain. The CDR3 totals 16 residues. V lost 0 bases, J lost 3 bases, and 13 bases lay in between. DNA for the CDR3: TGCGCCAGCAGTCAATCGAAGTACAGGCGAACAGATACGCAGTATTTT. Translation gives CASSQSKYRRTDTQYF.

V is TRBV6-6 and J is TRBJ2-7, with 9 bases identical to TRBD2. The CDR3 has 15 residues. The ends lost 6 bases at V and 3 bases at J; junction bases unmatched: 9. The germline gives CDR1 MNHNY, CDR2 SVGAGI (reference sequence). Written as DNA, the CDR3 is TGTGCCAGCAGCCGCAAAGCGGGGGGTTACTACGAGCAGTACTTC. Translation gives CASSRKAGGYYEQYF.

This clonotype is labeled as medium-sized. The CDR3 sequence is CASSSGTGISTDTQYF. The DNA for the CDR3 is TGTGCCAGCAGCTCCGGGACAGGGATTAGCACAGATACGCAGTATTTT. The gene calls are TRBV7-2 and TRBJ2-3; 9 nucleotides agree with TRBD1. The germline gives CDR1 SGHTA, CDR2 FQGNSA. V shed 4 bases, J shed 0 bases, and the junction held 5 bases outside the gene matches. The CDR3 consists of 16 residues.

The sample holds a few counts of this clonotype. This chain connects TRBV7-9 to TRBJ1-2; 7 bases fit TRBD1. CDR1 is SEHNR, CDR2 FQNEAQ, per germline (reference sequence). Losses at the gene ends were 3 bases for V and 0 bases for J; bases not matched to a gene: 4. The CDR3 runs to 15 residues. The CDR3 sequence: CASSLGTVSNYGYTF. The CDR3 DNA follows: TGTGCCAGCAGCTTGGGGACAGTTTCTAACTATGGCTACACCTTC.

This sequence joins TRBV3-1 and TRBJ1-2, with TRBD1 identical over 7 bases. V was pared by 0 bases and J by 7 bases, with 8 bases of the junction left unmatched. Germline V gene data show CDR1 as LGHDT and CDR2 as YNNKEL (reference sequence). The CDR3 length is 15 residues. CDR3 sequence reads: CASSQDLSAGGGYTF. The CDR3 DNA reads TGTGCCAGCAGCCAAGATCTGTCGGCAGGGGGTGGCTACACCTTC.

The chain couples TRBV18 to TRBJ1-2; TRBD1 matches at 7 bases. Germline V CDR1 and CDR2: KGHSH, LQKENI. Germline trimming cut 2 bases from V and 3 bases from J; bases unmatched to any gene: 6. This CDR3 is 15 amino acids long. The CDR3 spells CASSPGGGGDYGYTF. CDR3 sequence (DNA): TGTGCCAGCTCACCAGGAGGAGGGGGCGACTATGGCTACACCTTC.

In this sample, this clonotype turned up a few times. The chain is built from TRBV18 and TRBJ1-5, with D possibly matching TRBD1 (6 bases). Germline assignment: CDR1 KGHSH and CDR2 LQKENI. V gave up 5 bases and J gave up 4 bases, with 6 bases separating them. The length of the CDR3 is 12 residues. CDR3 in DNA: TGTGCCAGCTCAGGACAGAATCAGCCCCAGCATTTT. Its translation: CASSGQNQPQHF.

In this sample, this clonotype turned up a few times. This sequence joins TRBV5-1 and TRBJ2-1; D gene ambiguous. V was clipped by 0 bases and J by 6 bases, with 10 bases between them. CDR1 and CDR2 (germline): SGHRS, YFSETQ. The CDR3 loop spans 14 amino acids. CDR3 amino acids: CASSLDDILNEQFF. The CDR3, as DNA: TGCGCCAGCAGCTTGGACGACATACTCAATGAGCAGTTCTTC.

This clonotype was recorded a few times. The rearrangement uses TRBV28 and TRBJ2-1; 9 bases are a match to TRBD1. The CDR3 is 15 residues long. V shed 4 bases and J 6 bases; nucleotides not matched to a gene: 7. Germline V CDR1 and CDR2: MDHEN, SYDVKM. This chain's CDR3 is CASSSPQGARNEQFF. The CDR3 DNA reads as TGTGCCAGCAGTTCCCCACAGGGGGCGCGCAATGAGCAGTTCTTC.

Only a few counts were recorded for this clonotype. V usage is TRBV20-1 and J usage is TRBJ1-2; TRBD1 might be the D (6 bases). The CDR3 is 14 amino acids. CDR1 and CDR2 (germline): DFQATT, SNEGSKA (reference sequence). The ends were cut back, 3 bases at V and 5 bases at J, with 16 bases in the middle. The DNA for the CDR3 is TGCAGTGCTAGTCAGGGGATGGGGACTTATGGCTACACCTTC. It encodes CSASQGMGTYGYTF.

This clonotype was seen a handful of times. V and J are TRBV12-3 or TRBV12-4 and TRBJ2-4, with D perhaps matching TRBD2 (5 bases). V lost 6 bases, J lost 8 bases, and 11 bases lay in between. CDR3 length equals 12 residues. The CDR3 loop is CASRGQRDIQYF. CDR3 nucleotide sequence: TGTGCCAGCAGGGGCCAGAGGGACATTCAGTACTTC.

This clonotype has more than one count but fewer than ten. The gene calls are TRBV29-1 and TRBJ2-7, with TRBD1 as a possible D gene (9 bases). Trimming left V 2 bases short and J 7 bases short, with 18 bases between. The CDR3 is 14 amino acids. Germline V gives CDR1 SQVTM, CDR2 ANQGSEA. The CDR3: CSVEIGTGTREQYF. CDR3 DNA sequence: TGCAGCGTTGAAATCGGGACAGGGACTAGGGAGCAGTACTTC.

V is TRBV6-5 and J is TRBJ1-1; 8 positions agree with TRBD1. CDR1 is MNHEY and CDR2 is SVGAGI in the germline V gene. J lost 7 bases, V lost 10 bases, and 5 bases had no gene match. The CDR3 is made up of 11 amino acids. CDR3 nucleotides: TGTGCCATATCACAGGGGGTTGAAGCTTTCTTT. Translation gives CAISQGVEAFF.

V usage is TRBV7-6 and J usage is TRBJ2-7; 8 bases agree with TRBD1. CDR1 and CDR2 (germline): SGHVS, FNYEAQ. The CDR3 totals 16 residues. The V segment lost 5 bases and the J segment 2 bases; nucleotides outside the gene matches: 11. CDR3: CASSPESGTGAYEQYF. DNA for the CDR3: TGTGCCAGCAGCCCCGAGTCCGGGACAGGCGCCTACGAGCAGTACTTC. Complete variable domain (other parts from reference TRBV7-6 and TRBJ2-7): GAGVSQSPRYKVTKRGQDVALRCDPISGHVSLYWYRQALGQGPEFLTYFNYEAQQDKSGLPNDRFSAERPEGSISTLTIQRTEQRDSAMYRCASSPESGTGAYEQYFGPGTRLTVT.

This chain joins TRBV6-6 and TRBJ2-7; unclear D gene. The germline V gene has CDR1 MNHNY and CDR2 SVGAGI (reference sequence). CDR3 length: 12 amino acids. V dropped 5 bases and J dropped 2 bases, with 7 bases sitting between them. CDR3 nucleotide sequence: TGTGCCAGCAGTAACAACGCCTACGAGCAGTACTTC. As protein: CASSNNAYEQYF.

This clonotype has more than one count but fewer than ten. A junction boundary mismatches the germline segment, possibly from a read error. This chain uses TRBV3-1 with TRBJ2-4; 11 nucleotides line up with TRBD1. The V gene's germline CDR1 is LGHDT and CDR2 YNNKEL (reference sequence). The CDR3 consists of 12 residues. CDR3 sequence reads: CASSQAGQGANF. The CDR3 DNA is TGTGCCAGCAGCCAAGCTGGACAGGGGGCGAACTTC.

This clonotype was seen a few times. The chain couples TRBV5-1 to TRBJ1-4; weak D call: TRBD1 (6 bases). The ends were cut back, 4 bases at V and 8 bases at J, with 15 bases in the middle. Germline V gene lookup returns CDR1 SGHRS and CDR2 YFSETQ. The length of the CDR3 is 14 residues. CDR3 nucleotide sequence: TGCGCCAGCAGCAGACAGGAGGCGAAAGAAAAACTGTTTTTT. Translating it yields CASSRQEAKEKLFF.

This clonotype was counted many times. This chain links TRBV20-1 with TRBJ2-1; D possibly corresponds to TRBD2 (5 bases). Trimming pared 5 bases from V and 0 bases from J, leaving 11 bases between. The CDR3 has 14 amino acids. The germline V gene encodes CDR1 DFQATT and CDR2 SNEGSKA (reference sequence). CDR3 sequence (DNA): TGCAGTGCTTCCCGGGGTAGCTCCTACAATGAGCAGTTCTTC. Residues: CSASRGSSYNEQFF.

The chain recombines TRBV20-1 with TRBJ1-1, with TRBD1 matching 9 bases. After removal of 6 bases from V and 4 bases from J, the junction contained 6 bases not matched to a gene. CDR3 length equals 13 residues. The germline V gene has CDR1 DFQATT and CDR2 SNEGSKA (reference sequence). CDR3 sequence: CSARRTGATEAFF. For the CDR3, the DNA is TGCAGTGCCAGAAGGACAGGGGCCACTGAAGCTTTCTTT.

The rearrangement links TRBV24-1 to TRBJ2-7; D remains ambiguous. The germline V gene has CDR1 KGHDR and CDR2 SFDVKD. The CDR3 covers 12 residues. Trimming took off 2 bases at V and 3 bases at J, with 4 bases between the two ends. CDR3 sequence (DNA): TGTGCCACCAGTGATTCTAACTACGAGCAGTACTTC. As protein: CATSDSNYEQYF.